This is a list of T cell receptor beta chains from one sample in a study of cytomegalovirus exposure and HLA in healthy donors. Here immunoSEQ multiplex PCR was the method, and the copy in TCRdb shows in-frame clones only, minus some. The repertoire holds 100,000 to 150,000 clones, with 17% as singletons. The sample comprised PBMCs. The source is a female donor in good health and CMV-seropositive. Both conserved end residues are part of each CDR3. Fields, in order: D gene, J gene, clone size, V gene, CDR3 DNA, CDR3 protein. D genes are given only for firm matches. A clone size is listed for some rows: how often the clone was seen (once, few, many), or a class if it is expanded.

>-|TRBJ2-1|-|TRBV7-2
TGTGCCAGCAGCTTAATAATAGATAGCGGTGAGCAGTTCTTC
CASSLIIDSGEQFF
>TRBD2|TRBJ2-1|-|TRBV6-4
TGTGCCAGCAGGTCCGGGACTAGCGGTGCCTTTGTTGGGCAGTTCTTC
CASRSGTSGAFVGQFF
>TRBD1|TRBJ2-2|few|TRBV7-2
TGTGCCAGCAGCTCCCGGAGGACAGGGTCGAACACCGGGGAGCTGTTTTTT
CASSSRRTGSNTGELFF
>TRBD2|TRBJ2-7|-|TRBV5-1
TGCGCCAGCAGCTTGGAGAGACTAGCGGGGGGGCTTGTCCACGAGCAGTACTTC
CASSLERLAGGLVHEQYF
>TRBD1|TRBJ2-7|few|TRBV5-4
TGTGCCAGCAGGTTCGAAGGGGGCCCCTCCTACGAGCAGTACTTC
CASRFEGGPSYEQYF
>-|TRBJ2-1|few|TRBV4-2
TGTGCCAGCAGCCAAGTAGCGGCAAACCTACGTAACAATGAGCAGTTCTTC
CASSQVAANLRNNEQFF
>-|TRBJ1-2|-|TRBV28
TGTGCCAGCAGTTTATGGGGAGATGGCTACACCTTC
CASSLWGDGYTF
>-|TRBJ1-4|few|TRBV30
TGTGCCTGGAGTGTAATTCTCTCGGGAGATGAAAAACTGTTTTTT
CAWSVILSGDEKLFF
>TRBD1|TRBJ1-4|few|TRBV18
TGTGCCAGCTCACCTACAGGGGTTGAAAAACTGTTTTTT
CASSPTGVEKLFF
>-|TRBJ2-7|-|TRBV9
TGTGCCAGCAGCGTAGGACTAGATATCTACGAGCAGTACTTC
CASSVGLDIYEQYF
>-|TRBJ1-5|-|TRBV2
TGTGCCAGCGAGGGATTCGGCAATCAGCCCCAGCATTTT
CASEGFGNQPQHF
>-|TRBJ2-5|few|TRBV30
TGTGCCTGGAGTGTGGGGGGAAGGGAGGAGACCCAGTACTTC
CAWSVGGREETQYF
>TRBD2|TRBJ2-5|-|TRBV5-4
TGTGCCAGCAGCCCGCTCCCGCGGGAGTCGTACCAAGAGACCCAGTACTTC
CASSPLPRESYQETQYF
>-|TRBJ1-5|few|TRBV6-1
TGTGCCAGCAGTAGCAGACCGGGAAGCAATCAGCCCCAGCATTTT
CASSSRPGSNQPQHF
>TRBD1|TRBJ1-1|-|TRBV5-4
TGTGCCAGCAGCGGAGGACAGGGGATCAGGAACACTGAAGCTTTCTTT
CASSGGQGIRNTEAFF
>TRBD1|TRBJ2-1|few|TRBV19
TGTGCCAGTAACCTGGGGACAGGCCTTAATGAGCAGTTCTTC
CASNLGTGLNEQFF
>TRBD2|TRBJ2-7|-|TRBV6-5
TGTGCCAGCAGTTACTTTTCTCCGGGGGGTAACGAGCAGTACTTC
CASSYFSPGGNEQYF
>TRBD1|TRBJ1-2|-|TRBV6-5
TGTGCCAGCAGTACTAGGGGGCCCGTCTCCTATGGCTACACCTTC
CASSTRGPVSYGYTF
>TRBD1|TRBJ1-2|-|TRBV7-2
TGTGCCAGCAGCTTAAAGACAGGGGGCAACTATGGCTACACCTTC
CASSLKTGGNYGYTF
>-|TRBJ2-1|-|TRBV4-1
TGCGCCAGCAGCCAAGAGATTCTAAAGGGGCCCGACAATGAGCAGTTCTTC
CASSQEILKGPDNEQFF
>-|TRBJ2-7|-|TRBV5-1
TGCGCCAGCAGCCCCCGGGGGGCGACGGAAACCTACGAGCAGTACTTC
CASSPRGATETYEQYF
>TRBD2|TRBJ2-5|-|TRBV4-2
TGTGCCAGCAGCCAAGAGCCGAGCGGGGGGGCAGAGACCCAGTACTTC
CASSQEPSGGAETQYF
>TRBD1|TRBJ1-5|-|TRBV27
TGTGCCAGCAGAGGGACAGGTAGCAATCAGCCCCAGCATTTT
CASRGTGSNQPQHF
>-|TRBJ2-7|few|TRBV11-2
TGTGCCTGGAGGGGTGAATACGAGCAGTACTTC
CAWRGEYEQYF
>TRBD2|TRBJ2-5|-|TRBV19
TGTGCCAGTAAACTAGCGGGAGGGCAAGGGACCCAGTACTTC
CASKLAGGQGTQYF
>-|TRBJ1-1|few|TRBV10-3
TGTGCCATCAGTGAGTTTACTAGGACAGAGTTGCTGAACACTGAAGCTTTCTTT
CAISEFTRTELLNTEAFF
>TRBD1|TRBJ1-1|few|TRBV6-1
TGTGCCAGCAGTAGGGGGCGGGCTTTCTTT
CASSRGRAFF
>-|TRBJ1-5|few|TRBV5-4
TGTGCCAGCAGCTTGGGGGGAGCAGACAATCAGCCCCAGCATTTT
CASSLGGADNQPQHF
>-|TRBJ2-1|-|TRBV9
TGTGCCAGCAGCGTAGATCTATGGGGACTTATCGATGAGCAGTTCTTC
CASSVDLWGLIDEQFF
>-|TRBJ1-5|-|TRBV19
TGTGCCAGTAAGGCGGGACCCCCAAATCAGCCCCAGCATTTT
CASKAGPPNQPQHF
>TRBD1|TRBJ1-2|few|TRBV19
TGTGCCAGTAGTTTCTTCCCAGGGGGATACGGCTACACCTTC
CASSFFPGGYGYTF
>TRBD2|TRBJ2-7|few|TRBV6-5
TGTGCCAGCAGCCCGGGGGGTTTCTTTTCCTACGAGCAGTACTTC
CASSPGGFFSYEQYF
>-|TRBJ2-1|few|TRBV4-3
TGCGCCAGCAGCCACGAGGCTCGAGAGTGGAATGAGCAGTTCTTC
CASSHEAREWNEQFF
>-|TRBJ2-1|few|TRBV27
TGTGCCAGCAGTTCCCAGTTGTACAATGAGCAGTTCTTC
CASSSQLYNEQFF
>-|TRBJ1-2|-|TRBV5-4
TGTGCCAGCAGCTTAAACTTGGATGGCTACACCTTC
CASSLNLDGYTF
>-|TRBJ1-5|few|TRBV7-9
TGTGCCAGCAGCCTCCAAACTGAGGAGCCCCAGCATTTT
CASSLQTEEPQHF
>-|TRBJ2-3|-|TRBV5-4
TGTGCCAGCAGCCCTCAAGCCCAAGATACGCAGTATTTT
CASSPQAQDTQYF
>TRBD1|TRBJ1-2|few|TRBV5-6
TGTGCCAGCAACCCCGGGACAGGTTACTATGGCTACACCTTC
CASNPGTGYYGYTF
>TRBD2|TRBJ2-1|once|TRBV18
TGTGCCAGCTCACCAACCCATGGGACTAGCGGGGCCACTCTGGAGCAGTTCTTC
CASSPTHGTSGATLEQFF
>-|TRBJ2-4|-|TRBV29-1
TGCAGCGCCGACAGACTAGCCAAAAACATTCAGTACTTC
CSADRLAKNIQYF
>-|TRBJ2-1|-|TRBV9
TGTGCCAGCAGCGTGTCAGAAGTTCCCTACAATGAGCAGTTCTTC
CASSVSEVPYNEQFF
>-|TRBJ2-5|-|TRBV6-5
TGTGCCAGCAGTCCCGCCGGACACCACCAAGAGACCCAGTACTTC
CASSPAGHHQETQYF
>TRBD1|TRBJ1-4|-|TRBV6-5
TGTGCCAGCAGAGGGACAGGGGTTCGTGAAAAACTGTTTTTT
CASRGTGVREKLFF
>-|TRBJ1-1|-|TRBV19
TGTGCCAGTAGTAGAAGCGGGAACACTGAAGCTTTCTTT
CASSRSGNTEAFF
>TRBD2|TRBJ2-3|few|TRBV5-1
TGCGCCAGCAGCCTTGGCGCGGGAGGGGGCACAGATACGCAGTATTTT
CASSLGAGGGTDTQYF
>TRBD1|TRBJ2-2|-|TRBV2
TGTGCCAGCACTAGAGAGACAGGGTTCGGCGGGGAGCTGTTTTTT
CASTRETGFGGELFF
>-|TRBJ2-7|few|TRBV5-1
TGCGCCAGCAGATCGACAGTCTCCTACGAGCAGTACTTC
CASRSTVSYEQYF
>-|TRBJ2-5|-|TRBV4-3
TGCGCCAGCAGCCAACAGGGGGGACAAGAGACCCAGTACTTC
CASSQQGGQETQYF
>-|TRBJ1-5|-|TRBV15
TGTGCCACCAGCAGAGAAGTGGGGCCGGATCAGCCCCAGCATTTT
CATSREVGPDQPQHF
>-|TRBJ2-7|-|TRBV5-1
TGCGCCAGCAGCTTGGCCAGGGCGGGGGCCTCCTACGAGCAGTACTTC
CASSLARAGASYEQYF
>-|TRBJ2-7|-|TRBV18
TGTGCCAGCTCACCTCGGGACAGCGGGTACGAGCAGTACTTC
CASSPRDSGYEQYF
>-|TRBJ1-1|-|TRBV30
TGTGCCTGGGACCAGGGATCTGAAGCTTTCTTT
CAWDQGSEAFF
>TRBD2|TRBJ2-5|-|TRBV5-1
TGCGCCAGCAGCCCTCTAGCGGGGGGACAAGAGACCCAGTACTTC
CASSPLAGGQETQYF
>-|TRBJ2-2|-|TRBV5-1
TGCGCCAGCAGCTTTAACAGAAACACCGGGGAGCTGTTTTTT
CASSFNRNTGELFF
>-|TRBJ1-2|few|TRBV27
TGTGCCAGCAGTTTTCAGGGATATGGCTACACCTTC
CASSFQGYGYTF